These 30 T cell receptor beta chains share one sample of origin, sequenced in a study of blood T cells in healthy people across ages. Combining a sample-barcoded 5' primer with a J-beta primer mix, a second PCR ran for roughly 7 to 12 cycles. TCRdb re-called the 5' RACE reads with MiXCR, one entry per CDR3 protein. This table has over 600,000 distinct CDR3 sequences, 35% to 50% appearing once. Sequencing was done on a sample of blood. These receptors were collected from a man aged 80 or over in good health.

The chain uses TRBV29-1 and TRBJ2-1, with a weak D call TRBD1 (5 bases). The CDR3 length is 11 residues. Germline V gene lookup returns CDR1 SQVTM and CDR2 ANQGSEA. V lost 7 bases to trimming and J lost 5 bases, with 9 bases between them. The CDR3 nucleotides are TGCAGCGCAACAGGAAACAATGAGCAGTTCTTC. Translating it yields CSATGNNEQFF.

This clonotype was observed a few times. The CDR3 sequence: CSVRGAPTSTDTQYF. CDR3 nucleotide sequence: TGCAGCGTTCGGGGGGCTCCTACCAGCACAGATACGCAGTATTTT. The J gene is TRBJ2-3, the V gene TRBV29-1, with D possibly matching TRBD2 (7 bases). Trimming removed 5 bases from V and 0 bases from J, with 15 bases in between. The germline gives CDR1 SQVTM, CDR2 ANQGSEA. This CDR3 has 15 residues.

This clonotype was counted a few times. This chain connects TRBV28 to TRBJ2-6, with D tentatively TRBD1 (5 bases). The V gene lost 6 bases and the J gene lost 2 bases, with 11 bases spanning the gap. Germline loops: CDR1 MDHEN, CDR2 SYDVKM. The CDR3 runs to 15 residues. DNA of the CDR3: TGTGCCAGCAGACCAACAGGAGCTGGGGCCAACGTCCTGACTTTC. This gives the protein CASRPTGAGANVLTF. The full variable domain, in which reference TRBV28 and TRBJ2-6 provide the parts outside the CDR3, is DVKVTQSSRYLVKRTGEKVFLECVQDMDHENMFWYRQDPGLGLRLIYFSYDVKMKEKGDIPEGYSVSREKKERFSLILESASTNQTSMYLCASRPTGAGANVLTFGAGSRLTVL.

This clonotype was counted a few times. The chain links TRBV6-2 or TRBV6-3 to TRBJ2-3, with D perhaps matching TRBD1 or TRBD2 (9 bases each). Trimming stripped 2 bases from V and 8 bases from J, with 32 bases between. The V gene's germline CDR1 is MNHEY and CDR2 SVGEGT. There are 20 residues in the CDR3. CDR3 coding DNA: TGTGCCAGCAGTTACCGGCCGGGGCTTGCTCGAGCGGGGGGACAGGGTACGCAGTATTTT. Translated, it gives CASSYRPGLARAGGQGTQYF.

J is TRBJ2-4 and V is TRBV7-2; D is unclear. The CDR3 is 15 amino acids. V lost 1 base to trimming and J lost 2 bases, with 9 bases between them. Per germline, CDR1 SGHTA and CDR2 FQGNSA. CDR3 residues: CASSLEQIPKNIQYF. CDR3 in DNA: TGTGCCAGCAGCTTAGAACAGATACCCAAAAACATTCAGTACTTC.

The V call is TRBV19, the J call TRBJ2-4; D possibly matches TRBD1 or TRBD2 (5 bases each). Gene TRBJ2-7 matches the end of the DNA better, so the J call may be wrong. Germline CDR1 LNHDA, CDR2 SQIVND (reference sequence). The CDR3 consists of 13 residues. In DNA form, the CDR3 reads TGTGCCAGTAGTTTCAACGAGGGGTACGAGCAGTACTTC. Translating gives CASSFNEGYEQYF.

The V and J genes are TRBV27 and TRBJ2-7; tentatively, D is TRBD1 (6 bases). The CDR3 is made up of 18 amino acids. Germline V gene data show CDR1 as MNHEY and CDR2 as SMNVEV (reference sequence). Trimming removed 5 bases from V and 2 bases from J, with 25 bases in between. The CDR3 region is CASSPKGGWAVPPYEQYF. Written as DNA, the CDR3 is TGTGCCAGCAGTCCCAAAGGGGGATGGGCCGTTCCACCCTACGAGCAGTACTTC.

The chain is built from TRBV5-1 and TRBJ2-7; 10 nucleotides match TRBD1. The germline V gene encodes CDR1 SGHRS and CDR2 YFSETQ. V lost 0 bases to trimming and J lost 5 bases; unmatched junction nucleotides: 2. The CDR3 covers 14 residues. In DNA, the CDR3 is TGCGCCAGCAGCTTGGGCGGGACAGGGGACGAGCAGTACTTC. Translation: CASSLGGTGDEQYF.

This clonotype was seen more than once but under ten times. CDR3 nucleotides: TGCAGCGTTGAACGGAGAAACACTGAAGCTTTCTTT. Its protein is CSVERRNTEAFF. The chain carries TRBV29-1 and TRBJ1-1; D is unresolved. The V and J ends lost 2 bases and 2 bases respectively, with 6 bases between them. From germline, CDR1 is SQVTM and CDR2 ANQGSEA. The CDR3 runs to 12 residues.

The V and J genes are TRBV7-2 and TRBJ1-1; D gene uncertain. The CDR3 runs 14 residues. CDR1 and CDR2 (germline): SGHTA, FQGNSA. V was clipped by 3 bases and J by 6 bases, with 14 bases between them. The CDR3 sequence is CASSLRPEASEAFF. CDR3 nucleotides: TGTGCCAGCAGCTTGCGCCCAGAGGCATCTGAAGCTTTCTTT.

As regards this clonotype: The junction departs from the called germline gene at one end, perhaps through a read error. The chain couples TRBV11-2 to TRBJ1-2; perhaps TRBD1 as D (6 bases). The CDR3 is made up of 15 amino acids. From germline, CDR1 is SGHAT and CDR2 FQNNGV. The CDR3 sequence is CASSLVWGANYGCTF. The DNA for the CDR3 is TGTGCCAGCAGCTTAGTATGGGGGGCGAACTATGGCTGCACCTTC.

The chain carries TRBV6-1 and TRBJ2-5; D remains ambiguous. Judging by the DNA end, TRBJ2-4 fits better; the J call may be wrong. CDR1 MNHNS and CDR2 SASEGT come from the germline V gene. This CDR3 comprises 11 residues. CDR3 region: CASTEKNIQYF. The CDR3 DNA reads TGTGCCAGCACAGAGAAAAACATTCAGTACTTC.

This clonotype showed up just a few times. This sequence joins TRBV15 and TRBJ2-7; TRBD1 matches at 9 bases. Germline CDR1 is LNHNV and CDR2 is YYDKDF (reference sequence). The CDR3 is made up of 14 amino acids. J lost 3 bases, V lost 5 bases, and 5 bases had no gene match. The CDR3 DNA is TGTGCCACCAGCCTAAAGACAGGGGGCTACGAGCAGTACTTC. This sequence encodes CATSLKTGGYEQYF.

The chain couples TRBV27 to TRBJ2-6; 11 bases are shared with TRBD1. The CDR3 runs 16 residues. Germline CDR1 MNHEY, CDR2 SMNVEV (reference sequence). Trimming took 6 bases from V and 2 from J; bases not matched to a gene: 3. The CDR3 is CASRRTGGAGANVLTF. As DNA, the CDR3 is TGTGCCAGCAGACGGACAGGGGGCGCTGGGGCCAACGTCCTGACTTTC.

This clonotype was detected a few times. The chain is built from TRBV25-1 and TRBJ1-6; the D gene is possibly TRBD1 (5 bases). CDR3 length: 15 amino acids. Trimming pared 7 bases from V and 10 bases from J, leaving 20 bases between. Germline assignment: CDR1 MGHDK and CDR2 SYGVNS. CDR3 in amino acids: CASKGSGGVNSPLHF. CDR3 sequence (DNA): TGTGCCAGCAAAGGGTCCGGGGGTGTTAACTCACCCCTCCACTTT.

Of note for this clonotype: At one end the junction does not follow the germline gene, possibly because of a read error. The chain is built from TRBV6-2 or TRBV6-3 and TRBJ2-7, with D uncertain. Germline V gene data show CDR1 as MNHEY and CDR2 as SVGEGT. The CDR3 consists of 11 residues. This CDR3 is CANSLGSEQYF. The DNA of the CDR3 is TGTGCCAACAGTTTGGGTAGCGAGCAGTACTTC.

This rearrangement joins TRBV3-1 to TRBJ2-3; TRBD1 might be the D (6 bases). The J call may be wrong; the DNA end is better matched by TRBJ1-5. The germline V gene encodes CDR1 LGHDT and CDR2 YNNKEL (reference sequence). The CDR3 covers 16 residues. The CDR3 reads CASSQLASGGTDTQHF. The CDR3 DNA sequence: TGTGCCAGCAGCCAACTAGCGAGCGGGGGCACAGATACGCAGCATTTT.

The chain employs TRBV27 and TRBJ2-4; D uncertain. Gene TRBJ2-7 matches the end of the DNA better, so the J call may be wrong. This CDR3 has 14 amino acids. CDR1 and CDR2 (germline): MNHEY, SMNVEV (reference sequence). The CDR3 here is CASSFGLRLSEQYF. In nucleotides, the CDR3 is TGTGCCAGCAGTTTTGGCCTACGTCTTTCCGAGCAGTACTTC.

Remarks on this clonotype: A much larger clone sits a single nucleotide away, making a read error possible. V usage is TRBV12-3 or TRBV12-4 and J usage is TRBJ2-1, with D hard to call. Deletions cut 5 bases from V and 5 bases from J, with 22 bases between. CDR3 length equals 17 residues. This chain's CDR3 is CASSNAELAGLNNEQFF. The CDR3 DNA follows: TGTGCCAGCAGTAACGCGGAACTTGCCGGATTGAACAATGAGCAGTTCTTC.

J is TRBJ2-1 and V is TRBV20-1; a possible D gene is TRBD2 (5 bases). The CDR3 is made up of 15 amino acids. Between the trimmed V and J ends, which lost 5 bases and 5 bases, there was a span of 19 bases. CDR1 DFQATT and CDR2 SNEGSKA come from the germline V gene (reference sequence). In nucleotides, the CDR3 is TGCAGTGCTGCCGGGGTTACGTGGGATGACAATGAGCAGTTCTTC. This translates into CSAAGVTWDDNEQFF.

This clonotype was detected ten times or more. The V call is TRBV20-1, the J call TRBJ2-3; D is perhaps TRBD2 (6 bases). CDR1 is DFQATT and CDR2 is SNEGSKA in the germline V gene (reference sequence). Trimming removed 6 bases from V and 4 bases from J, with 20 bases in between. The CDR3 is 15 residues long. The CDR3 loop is CSARRTTGDSDTQYF. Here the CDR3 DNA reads TGCAGTGCCCGAAGGACTACCGGGGATTCAGATACGCAGTATTTT.

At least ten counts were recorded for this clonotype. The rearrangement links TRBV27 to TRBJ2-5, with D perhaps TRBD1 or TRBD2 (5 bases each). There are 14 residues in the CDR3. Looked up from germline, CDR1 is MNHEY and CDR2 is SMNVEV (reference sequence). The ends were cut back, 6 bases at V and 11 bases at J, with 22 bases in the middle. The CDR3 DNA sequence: TGTGCCAGCAGCTCCCTCCTCAGGGTGAGGGAGCAGTACTTC. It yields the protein CASSSLLRVREQYF.

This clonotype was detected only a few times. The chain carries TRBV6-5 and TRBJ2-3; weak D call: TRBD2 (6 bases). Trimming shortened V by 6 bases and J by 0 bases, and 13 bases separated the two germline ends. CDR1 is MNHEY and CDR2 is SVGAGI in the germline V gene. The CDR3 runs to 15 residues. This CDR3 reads CASRSSGSSTDTQYF. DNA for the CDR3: TGTGCCAGCAGGAGTAGCGGATCTAGCACAGATACGCAGTATTTT.

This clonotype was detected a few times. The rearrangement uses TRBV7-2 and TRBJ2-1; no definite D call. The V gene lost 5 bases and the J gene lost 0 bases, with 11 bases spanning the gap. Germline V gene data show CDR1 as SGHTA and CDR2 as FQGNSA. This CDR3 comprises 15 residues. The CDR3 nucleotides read TGTGCCAGCAGCCGAGACAAGAGCTCCTACAATGAGCAGTTCTTC. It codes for CASSRDKSSYNEQFF.

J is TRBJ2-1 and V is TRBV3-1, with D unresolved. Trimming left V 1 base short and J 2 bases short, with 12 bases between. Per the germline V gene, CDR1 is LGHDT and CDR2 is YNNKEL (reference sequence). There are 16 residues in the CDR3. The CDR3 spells CASSQGVRTTYNEQFF. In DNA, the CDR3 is TGTGCCAGCAGCCAAGGCGTCCGCACTACCTACAATGAGCAGTTCTTC.

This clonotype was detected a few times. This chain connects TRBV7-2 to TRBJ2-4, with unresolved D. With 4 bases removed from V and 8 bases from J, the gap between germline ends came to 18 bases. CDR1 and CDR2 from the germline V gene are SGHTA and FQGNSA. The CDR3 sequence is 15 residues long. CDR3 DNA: TGTGCCAGCAGCTCAAACGGGCCACCTGGGGACATTCAGTACTTC. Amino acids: CASSSNGPPGDIQYF.

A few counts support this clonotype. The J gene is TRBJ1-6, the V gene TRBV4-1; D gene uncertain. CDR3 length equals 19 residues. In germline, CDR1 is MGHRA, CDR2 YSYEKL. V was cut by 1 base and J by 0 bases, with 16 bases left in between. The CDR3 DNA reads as TGCGCCAGCAGCCAAGTTAGGGAAAAACCGAGCTCCTATAATTCACCCCTCCACTTT. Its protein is CASSQVREKPSSYNSPLHF.

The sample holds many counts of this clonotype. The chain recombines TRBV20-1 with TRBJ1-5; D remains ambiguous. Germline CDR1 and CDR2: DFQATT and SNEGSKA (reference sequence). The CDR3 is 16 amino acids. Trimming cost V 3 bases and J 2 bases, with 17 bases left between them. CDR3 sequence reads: CSASRPNPGGNQPQHF. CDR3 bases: TGCAGTGCTAGTAGACCGAACCCGGGTGGCAATCAGCCCCAGCATTTT.

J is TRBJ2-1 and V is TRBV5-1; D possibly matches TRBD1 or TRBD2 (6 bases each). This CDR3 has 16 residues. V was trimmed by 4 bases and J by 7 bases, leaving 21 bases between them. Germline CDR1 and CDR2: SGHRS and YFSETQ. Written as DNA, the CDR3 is TGCGCCAGCAGCCCTCAAATCCGGGGGCAAGGAAATGAGCAGTTCTTC. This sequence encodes CASSPQIRGQGNEQFF.

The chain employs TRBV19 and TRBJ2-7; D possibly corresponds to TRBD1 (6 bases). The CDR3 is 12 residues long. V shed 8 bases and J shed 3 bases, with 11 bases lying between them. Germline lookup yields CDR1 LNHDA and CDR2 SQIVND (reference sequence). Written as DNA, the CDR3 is TGTGCCAGTGGTACAGGGATCTACGAGCAGTACTTC. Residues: CASGTGIYEQYF.